The next 20 T cell receptor beta chains were all read from a single sample in a study of T cell repertoires in cytomegalovirus infection. Their antigen targets remain unknown. TCRdb independently ran MiXCR on the reads; one entry per CDR3 protein. The profile shows approximately 990,000 distinct CDR3 sequences, under 40% of them singletons. Sequences were derived from cultured CD8+ T cells from PBMCs, sampled from culture after CMV antigen stimulation. The source of these receptors is a human donor in good health (CMV status not recorded). Some clones in this sample may be carry-over from other donors' samples.

This clonotype was observed a few times. This chain links TRBV27 with TRBJ2-1, with D maybe TRBD2 (5 bases). The CDR3 runs 13 residues. Trimming took 6 bases from V and 2 from J, leaving 8 bases between them. Germline V gives CDR1 MNHEY, CDR2 SMNVEV (reference sequence). The CDR3 region is CASRDYPYNEQFF. The CDR3 coding sequence is TGTGCCAGCAGAGACTATCCCTACAATGAGCAGTTCTTC.

In its sample, this clonotype was seen once. The chain employs TRBV6-6 and TRBJ2-1; D not resolved. Germline assignment: CDR1 MNHNY and CDR2 SVGAGI (reference sequence). The length of the CDR3 is 13 residues. The V end was cut by 0 bases, the J end by 7 bases, with 7 bases between. The CDR3 reads CASSYSVANEQFF. Here the CDR3 DNA reads TGTGCCAGCAGTTACTCGGTGGCAAATGAGCAGTTCTTC.

This chain uses TRBV5-1 with TRBJ1-2; 8 bases are a match to TRBD1. V lost 5 bases to trimming and J lost 4 bases; unmatched junction nucleotides: 7. Germline CDR1 reads SGHRS; CDR2 reads YFSETQ. The CDR3 consists of 14 residues. CDR3 residues: CASSHGTGGYGYTF. CDR3 coding DNA: TGCGCCAGCAGTCACGGCACAGGGGGCTATGGCTACACCTTC.

With regard to this clonotype: The junction shows a germline mismatch at one end, possibly a read error. The chain uses TRBV6-8 and TRBJ1-2; 9 bases agree with TRBD1. Germline CDR1 MNHGY, CDR2 SAAAGT. This CDR3 has 15 amino acids. The CDR3 is CANSPRDRVYDGYTF. The DNA of the CDR3 is TGTGCCAACAGTCCCCGGGACAGGGTTTATGACGGCTACACCTTC.

The chain couples TRBV7-9 to TRBJ2-7; the match to TRBD1 covers 9 bases. Unmatched junction bases numbered 12, after V lost 5 bases and J lost 7 bases. Germline CDR1 and CDR2: SEHNR and FQNEAQ (reference sequence). The CDR3 has 15 amino acids. CDR3 DNA: TGTGCCAGCAGCCCCCCGGGACAGGGCAGGGATGAGCAGTACTTC. Its protein is CASSPPGQGRDEQYF.

J is TRBJ1-1 and V is TRBV7-9, with D perhaps TRBD1 (5 bases). The CDR3 covers 13 residues. V was trimmed by 8 bases and J by 4 bases, leaving 14 bases between them. Germline assignment: CDR1 SEHNR and CDR2 FQNEAQ (reference sequence). CDR3 in amino acids: CASVPDGGTEAFF. CDR3 coding DNA: TGTGCCAGCGTCCCCGATGGGGGCACTGAAGCTTTCTTT. Full variable domain (remainder filled in from reference TRBV7-9 and TRBJ1-1): DTGVSQNPRHKITKRGQNVTFRCDPISEHNRLYWYRQTLGQGPEFLTYFQNEAQLEKSRLLSDRFSAERPKGSFSTLEIQRTEQGDSAMYLCASVPDGGTEAFFGQGTRLTVV.

This clonotype has a count of ten or more. Here the CDR3 reads CASSGGRDRGYEQYF. In nucleotides, the CDR3 is TGTGCCAGCAGCGGTGGCCGGGACAGGGGGTACGAGCAGTACTTC. J is TRBJ2-7 and V is TRBV7-6, with 11 bases that match TRBD1. V trimming: 5 bases; J trimming: 4 bases; junction bases outside the gene matches: 7. Germline CDR1 is SGHVS and CDR2 is FNYEAQ. The CDR3 is made up of 15 amino acids.

The J gene is TRBJ1-6, the V gene TRBV28; D gene ambiguous. The CDR3 is 15 amino acids. Trimming shortened V by 2 bases and J by 10 bases, and 15 bases separated the two germline ends. CDR1 and CDR2 (germline): MDHEN, SYDVKM. In DNA, the CDR3 is TGTGCCAGCAGTTTAATAGTGCGGGGTGGATCACCCCTCCACTTT. Amino acids: CASSLIVRGGSPLHF.

This clonotype was seen a few times. The chain recombines TRBV12-3 or TRBV12-4 with TRBJ2-1, with 12 bases lining up with TRBD2. The CDR3 runs 13 residues. The V gene end was trimmed by 4 bases and the J gene end by 13 bases; junction bases not matched to a gene: 5. The CDR3 bases are TGTGCCAGCAGTTCCTCTAGCGGGGGGGCTCAGTTCTTC. This translates into CASSSSSGGAQFF.

In its sample, this clonotype was seen a few times. This chain's CDR3 is CASSYPIQTEAFF. Here the CDR3 DNA reads TGTGCCAGCAGTTACCCGATCCAGACTGAAGCTTTCTTT. V is TRBV6-8 and J is TRBJ1-1; D ambiguous. CDR3 length: 13 amino acids. Trimming shortened V by 2 bases and J by 5 bases, and 9 bases separated the two germline ends. Germline assignment: CDR1 MNHGY and CDR2 SAAAGT.

This clonotype has a count of ten or more. A junction boundary mismatches the germline segment, possibly from a read error. The chain has TRBV7-7 and TRBJ2-5; 7 positions match TRBD2. Germline V lookup: CDR1 SSHAT, CDR2 FNYEAQ (reference sequence). The CDR3 has 14 amino acids. CDR3 coding DNA: TGTGCTAGCAGCTTCGGGGGGTACCAAGAGACCCAGTACTTC. Translated, it gives CASSFGGYQETQYF.

The CDR3 DNA reads TGCAGCGTTGAAGAGGCGGGCCAAGAGACCCAGTACTTC. This translates into CSVEEAGQETQYF. The rearrangement links TRBV29-1 to TRBJ2-5, with D possibly matching TRBD2 (5 bases). The V end lost 0 bases, the J end lost 1 base, and 6 bases lay between the germline ends. The CDR3 is 13 amino acids. CDR1 SQVTM and CDR2 ANQGSEA come from the germline V gene. Filled out from reference TRBV29-1 and TRBJ2-5, the complete variable domain reads SAVISQKPSRDICQRGTSLTIQCQVDSQVTMMFWYRQQPGQSLTLIATANQGSEATYESGFVIDKFPISRPNLTFSTLTVSNMSPEDSSIYLCSVEEAGQETQYFGPGTRLLVL.

This clonotype appeared a few times. The chain carries TRBV27 and TRBJ2-2; 11 positions match TRBD2. Germline CDR1 MNHEY, CDR2 SMNVEV (reference sequence). The CDR3 totals 15 residues. V lost 10 bases and J lost 2; bases outside the gene matches: 6. Here the CDR3 DNA reads TGTGCCACCGCCGGGACTAGCGGCAACACCGGGGAGCTGTTTTTT. This codes for CATAGTSGNTGELFF.

This sequence joins TRBV6-1 and TRBJ1-2; 8 bases line up with TRBD1. Germline V gives CDR1 MNHNS, CDR2 SASEGT. This CDR3 is built from 15 residues. After removal of 1 base from V and 4 bases from J, the junction contained 5 bases not matched to a gene. Here the CDR3 reads CASSEDHRGGYGYTF. For the CDR3, the DNA is TGTGCCAGCAGTGAAGATCACAGGGGGGGCTATGGCTACACCTTC.

The V call is TRBV24-1, the J call TRBJ2-3, with TRBD1 matching over 7 bases. Losses at the gene ends were 4 bases for V and 1 base for J; bases not matched to a gene: 7. CDR3 length: 16 residues. Looked up from germline, CDR1 is KGHDR and CDR2 is SFDVKD. The CDR3 DNA follows: TGTGCCACCAGTGAGACTGACAGGGATGGCACAGATACGCAGTATTTT. Translated, it gives CATSETDRDGTDTQYF.

J is TRBJ2-2 and V is TRBV4-1, with TRBD1 as a possible D gene (6 bases). Per the germline V gene, CDR1 is MGHRA and CDR2 is YSYEKL. V was pared by 4 bases and J by 3 bases, with 12 bases between. This CDR3 is built from 15 residues. For the CDR3, the DNA is TGCGCCAGCAGCCGTCCGACAGGCTACACCGGGGAGCTGTTTTTT. Its protein is CASSRPTGYTGELFF.

This sequence joins TRBV24-1 and TRBJ1-6; D ambiguous. Germline V lookup: CDR1 KGHDR, CDR2 SFDVKD. Trimming stripped 5 bases from V and 7 bases from J, with 5 bases between. This CDR3 has 12 amino acids. The CDR3 region is CATSGGNSPLHF. The CDR3 region has the DNA TGTGCCACCAGTGGTGGGAATTCACCCCTCCACTTT.

The chain carries TRBV27 and TRBJ2-7; D perhaps matches TRBD1 (6 bases). CDR3 length equals 13 residues. Trimming took 5 bases from V and 6 from J, leaving 14 bases between them. CDR1 and CDR2 from the germline V gene are MNHEY and SMNVEV (reference sequence). CDR3 loop: CASSPNTGTEQYV. The CDR3 DNA is TGTGCCAGCAGTCCTAACACAGGGACCGAGCAGTACGTC.

The chain joins TRBV4-1 to TRBJ2-3; a weak D match, TRBD2 (5 bases). Trimming shortened V by 0 bases and J by 3 bases, and 7 bases separated the two germline ends. Per the germline V gene, CDR1 is MGHRA and CDR2 is YSYEKL. The CDR3 has 14 residues. Written as DNA, the CDR3 is TGCGCCAGCAGCCAAGAGAGGGAGACAGATACGCAGTATTTT. This encodes CASSQERETDTQYF.

The V and J genes are TRBV15 and TRBJ2-7; 7 positions agree with TRBD2. Germline loops: CDR1 LNHNV, CDR2 YYDKDF (reference sequence). The CDR3 is 14 residues long. V shed 0 bases, J shed 6 bases, and the junction held 5 bases outside the gene matches. The CDR3 loop is CATSRDWGGTEQYV. DNA for the CDR3: TGTGCCACCAGCAGAGATTGGGGAGGGACCGAGCAGTACGTC.